This TCR beta chain is from a study of early T cells in non-severe SARS-CoV-2 infection. Overall study findings and caveats: Lookups in VDJdb leaned toward anti-spike CD8 responses and missed private and CD4 specificities.

This clonotype was detected many times. As yet, its antigen is unknown. Attachment of unique molecular identifiers was made to individual cDNA molecules. TCRdb itself ran the 5' RACE reads through MiXCR, one entry per CDR3 protein. The sample carries 85,000 to 100,000 distinct CDR3 sequences, approximately 10% recorded once. Germline CDR1 SGHRS, CDR2 YFSETQ. The CDR3 runs 14 residues. Trimming removed 4 bases from V and 3 bases from J; junction bases left unmatched: 4. The chain recombines TRBV5-1 with TRBJ1-5, with 7 nucleotides matching TRBD1. The source of this sequence is an adult who was a healthcare worker with PCR-confirmed SARS-CoV-2 infection or an uninfected control (not recorded which). Material: whole blood. The CDR3 DNA reads as TGCGCCAGCAGCCAGGGGACAGCCAATCAGCCCCAGCATTTT. Its translation: CASSQGTANQPQHF.